The present entry profiles one T cell receptor beta chain with its context. Original processing notes: Quantification of nucleated cells was approximated via reference gene primer amplification. Measured with immunoSEQ multiplex PCR; TCRdb has only the in-frame clones, and not every one. For V, J and clone size, that table is used; D and trimming come from the DNA. The sample contains approximately 250,000 clones, 91% of which appear only once. This sample is part of a study of blood T cell repertoires in COVID-19. On the study more broadly: Italy, Spain and the United States were the sources of the convalescent and acute COVID-19 samples.

V lost 2 bases, J lost 6 bases, and 5 bases stayed unmatched. The germline V gene has CDR1 SGHRS and CDR2 YFSETQ. This CDR3 is built from 16 residues. Researchers sorted participants into cohorts using their self-reported clinical history. The study recruited exposed participants who had met a COVID-19 case within 2 weeks before entry. The TCR comes from a man aged 40-49 years who had been exposed to COVID-19. Sample: PBMCs or T cells enriched from blood (not recorded which). The chain uses TRBV5-1 and TRBJ2-3, with 14 bases aligning to TRBD2. The CDR3 DNA reads TGCGCCAGCAGCTTTCGGGGACTAGCGGGAGACGATACGCAGTATTTT. Translating gives CASSFRGLAGDDTQYF.